The count of the clone carrying this TCR beta chain is one. What it recognizes is unknown. Repertoires were generated with immunoSEQ multiplex PCR, while TCRdb's copy carries only in-frame clones and drops some. The sample contains about 33,000 clones, about 90% of which appear only once. The entry originates in a study of T cells in localized non-small cell lung cancer. This CDR3 has 15 residues. The germline V and J ends were trimmed by 1 base and 2 bases, with 10 bases remaining between them. CDR1 SGHNT and CDR2 YYREEE come from the germline V gene (reference sequence). General study findings and limits: Uninvolved neighboring lung showed the greatest T cell clonality, exceeding tumor. Greater blood T cell density accompanied longer overall survival. Adjacent lung tissue had a median about 57 of the top 100 clones found in the tumor. Analysis by sequencing included only one tumor region, so heterogeneity remains possible.

The TCR was taken from a man aged 35-69 years with stage III lung adenocarcinoma. The input for sequencing was peripheral blood mononuclear cells, taken before any cancer treatment. The chain employs TRBV5-4 and TRBJ1-3; a weak D match, TRBD1 (5 bases). The CDR3 DNA sequence: TGTGCCAGCAGCTTGCAAGGGACCCCTGGAAACACCATATATTTT. Amino acids: CASSLQGTPGNTIYF.